The subject of this entry is one T cell receptor beta chain. What it binds is not known. This sample was taken from a study of OX40 agonist ivuxolimab in advanced cancers. The study, taken as a whole, reports: By week 6 at 0.1 to 3.0 mg/kg, blood CD4+ and CD8+ T cells had expanded clonally.

TCRdb's copy holds only in-frame clones and misses some; the assay was immunoSEQ multiplex PCR. The data show around 34,000 clones, 81% seen once. The junction had 19 bases not matched to a gene; V was cut back by 4 bases and J by 7 bases. The CDR3 is 17 residues long. CDR1 LGHNA and CDR2 YNFKEQ come from the germline V gene. This TCR came from an adult with an advanced solid tumor such as melanoma, head and neck, liver or kidney cancer. This specimen was CD4+ or CD8+ T cells sorted from blood, taken in a trial of the OX40 agonist ivuxolimab. The genes are TRBV4-2 and TRBJ2-7, with 7 nucleotides matching TRBD1. CDR3 coding DNA: TGTGCCAGCAGCCGGGGTTTGTTTGGTACAGGGGCCTCTGAGCAGTACTTC. Its translation is CASSRGLFGTGASEQYF.